Detailed here is one T cell receptor beta chain. This sample stems from a study of shared clonotypes between healthy human individuals. Genomic DNA from each subset was divided evenly over several immunoSEQ plates. Repertoires were generated with immunoSEQ multiplex PCR, while TCRdb's copy carries only in-frame clones and drops some. The sample shows around 2.3 million clones, under 97% of them seen only once. The CDR3 has 14 residues. V trimming: 4 bases; J trimming: 2 bases; junction bases outside the gene matches: 3. Per germline, CDR1 MGHRA and CDR2 YSYEKL. The TCR sequence derives from a man younger than 35 in good health. This chain uses TRBV4-1 with TRBJ2-7; 9 bases are a match to TRBD1. The sample consisted of naive CD4+ T cells sorted from blood. Subset: CD45RA+ positively selected. CDR3 in amino acids: CASSRDRGTYEQYF. The CDR3 DNA reads as TGCGCCAGCAGCCGAGACAGGGGGACCTACGAGCAGTACTTC.